One and the same sample provided the 20 T cell receptor beta chains below, sequenced in a study of T cells in narcolepsy. Sequencing used immunoSEQ multiplex PCR; TCRdb keeps in-frame clones, though not all of them. The sample consists of 25,000 to 30,000 clones, over 75% of them appearing once. The sample consisted of memory (CD45RA-) CD4+ T cells from blood. The receptors shown here come from a human donor in good health.

The gene calls are TRBV7-9 and TRBJ1-1, with a tentative D call TRBD1 (5 bases). Trimming took off 6 bases at V and 0 bases at J, with 11 bases between the two ends. The CDR3 runs to 14 residues. CDR1 and CDR2 from the germline V gene are SEHNR and FQNEAQ (reference sequence). CDR3 in DNA: TGTGCCAGCAGTCGGGACGGTTTGAACACTGAAGCTTTCTTT. Its protein product is CASSRDGLNTEAFF.

The V and J genes are TRBV10-2 and TRBJ1-5, with 11 positions matching TRBD1. The V segment lost 6 bases and the J segment 7 bases; nucleotides outside the gene matches: 8. The CDR3 spans 15 residues. The V gene's germline CDR1 is WSHSY and CDR2 SAAADI. The CDR3, as DNA: TGCGCCAGCAGACACGGACAGGGGGCGGGACAGCCCCAGCATTTT. It codes for CASRHGQGAGQPQHF.

This clone appeared a single time. The genes are TRBV6-1 and TRBJ1-3; D unclear. The V and J ends lost 1 base and 1 base respectively, with 11 bases between them. The CDR3 covers 16 residues. Germline lookup yields CDR1 MNHNS and CDR2 SASEGT. The CDR3 DNA reads as TGTGCCAGCAGTGAAGGCCGGATCAGGTCTGGAAACACCATATATTTT. Translated, it gives CASSEGRIRSGNTIYF.

V gene TRBV9 combines with J gene TRBJ2-5; TRBD2 aligns across 11 bases. In germline, CDR1 is SGDLS, CDR2 YYNGEE. V dropped 0 bases and J dropped 3; count of bases not matched to a gene: 4. CDR3 length: 16 residues. The CDR3 sequence is CASSVVSGGAKETQYF. The DNA of the CDR3 is TGTGCCAGCAGCGTAGTTAGCGGGGGGGCGAAAGAGACCCAGTACTTC.

The V gene is TRBV4-2, the J gene TRBJ1-4; D uncertain. V was pared by 0 bases and J by 1 base, with 12 bases between. Germline lookup yields CDR1 LGHNA and CDR2 YNFKEQ. The CDR3 totals 17 residues. CDR3: CASSQEGSRVTNEKLFF. The CDR3 DNA reads TGTGCCAGCAGCCAAGAGGGGTCGAGGGTAACTAATGAAAAACTGTTTTTT.

This clone was seen a handful of times. The rearrangement links TRBV5-6 to TRBJ2-1; D could derive from TRBD1 or TRBD2 (6 bases each). CDR3 size: 16 residues. Trimming left V 1 base short and J 7 bases short, with 18 bases between. Germline loops: CDR1 SGHDT, CDR2 YYEEEE. The CDR3 protein is CASSLPPGAGGNEQFF. In nucleotides, the CDR3 is TGTGCCAGCAGCTTGCCCCCGGGGGCGGGTGGGAATGAGCAGTTCTTC.

The V call is TRBV6-1, the J call TRBJ1-5; 10 bases align to TRBD1. Per the germline V gene, CDR1 is MNHNS and CDR2 is SASEGT. The V and J ends lost 5 bases and 9 bases, in that order; junction bases with no gene match: 10. The CDR3 has 15 amino acids. CDR3 region: CASSTTGTGAGPQHF. The CDR3 DNA is TGTGCCAGCAGTACAACCGGGACAGGGGCCGGGCCCCAGCATTTT.

J is TRBJ2-7 and V is TRBV6-1, with D perhaps TRBD1 (6 bases). The germline V gene encodes CDR1 MNHNS and CDR2 SASEGT. This CDR3 is 15 amino acids long. With 6 bases removed from V and 2 bases from J, the gap between germline ends came to 17 bases. The CDR3 nucleotides read TGTGCCAGCAGAGGGGGACCGGCCCATCCCTACGAGCAGTACTTC. It encodes CASRGGPAHPYEQYF.

The chain is built from TRBV7-2 and TRBJ1-5; D ambiguous. Trimming removed 1 base at V and 0 bases at J, with 7 bases between. This CDR3 comprises 15 residues. Germline assignment: CDR1 SGHTA and CDR2 FQGNSA. The CDR3 DNA reads TGTGCCAGCAGCTTAGTGACGAATAGCAATCAGCCCCAGCATTTT. It encodes CASSLVTNSNQPQHF.

The sample holds a few counts of this clone. The chain has TRBV27 and TRBJ1-4; D is undetermined. The germline CDR1 and CDR2 sequences are MNHEY and SMNVEV (reference sequence). V was pared by 3 bases and J by 7 bases, with 12 bases between. The CDR3 totals 14 residues. The CDR3 is CASSLSWEGEKLFF. The DNA of the CDR3 is TGTGCCAGCAGTTTGTCCTGGGAGGGTGAAAAACTGTTTTTT. Drawing the rest from reference TRBV27 and TRBJ1-4, the complete variable domain is EAQVTQNPRYLITVTGKKLTVTCSQNMNHEYMSWYRQDPGLGLRQIYYSMNVEVTDKGDVPEGYKVSRKEKRNFPLILESPSPNQTSLYFCASSLSWEGEKLFFGSGTQLSVL.

This clone came up a few times. V usage is TRBV19 and J usage is TRBJ2-1; D remains unclear. The V and J ends lost 7 bases and 0 bases respectively, with 13 bases between them. CDR1 LNHDA and CDR2 SQIVND come from the germline V gene (reference sequence). The CDR3 covers 15 residues. The CDR3 loop reads CASNFDRSSYNEQFF. CDR3 DNA sequence: TGTGCCAGTAATTTCGACCGGAGCTCCTACAATGAGCAGTTCTTC.

V gene TRBV19 combines with J gene TRBJ2-1; 7 nucleotides line up with TRBD1. Trimming removed 6 bases from V and 6 bases from J; junction bases left unmatched: 2. The CDR3 is 12 amino acids. Germline CDR1 reads LNHDA; CDR2 reads SQIVND (reference sequence). CDR3: CASSRDSNEQFF. The CDR3 bases are TGTGCCAGTAGCCGGGACAGCAATGAGCAGTTCTTC.

This sequence joins TRBV30 and TRBJ1-6; TRBD1 matches 8 bases. V lost 3 bases to trimming and J lost 6 bases; unmatched junction nucleotides: 1. Germline-derived CDR1 and CDR2 are GTSNPN and SVGIG (reference sequence). CDR3 length: 13 residues. This chain's CDR3 is CAWRDRANSPLHF. CDR3 DNA: TGTGCCTGGAGGGACAGGGCTAATTCACCCCTCCACTTT.

This sequence joins TRBV6-5 and TRBJ2-7; D might be TRBD2 (5 bases). The CDR3 is 14 residues long. The V gene's germline CDR1 is MNHEY and CDR2 SVGAGI. Trimming stripped 3 bases from V and 4 bases from J, with 13 bases between. In DNA form, the CDR3 reads TGTGCCAGCAGTTATTTGGGAGCTACTTACGAGCAGTACTTC. Translation gives CASSYLGATYEQYF.

V usage is TRBV6-5 and J usage is TRBJ2-2; possibly TRBD2 for D (6 bases). Germline CDR1 MNHEY, CDR2 SVGAGI. The CDR3 loop spans 14 amino acids. V was clipped by 5 bases and J by 8 bases, with 15 bases between them. The CDR3 loop reads CASSTQGLSGELFF. The CDR3 DNA sequence: TGTGCCAGCAGTACCCAGGGACTTTCTGGGGAGCTGTTTTTT.

The V call is TRBV19, the J call TRBJ2-1; no clear D. Germline-derived CDR1 and CDR2 are LNHDA and SQIVND (reference sequence). The V end lost 6 bases, the J end lost 3 bases, and 12 bases lay between the germline ends. This CDR3 contains 14 residues. The CDR3 region is CASSITQSYNEQFF. CDR3 nucleotides: TGTGCCAGTAGCATCACACAGAGCTACAATGAGCAGTTCTTC.

A single count supports this clone. The gene calls are TRBV7-2 and TRBJ2-5; 7 bases are a match to TRBD2. With the DNA end fitting TRBJ2-7 better, the J assignment may be wrong. CDR1 SGHTA and CDR2 FQGNSA come from the germline V gene. The CDR3 length is 15 residues. In DNA, the CDR3 is TGTGCCAGCACCATCCGTGCGGGAGTGAGCGACGAGCAGTACTTC. Encoded protein: CASTIRAGVSDEQYF.

This clone was seen only once. The chain recombines TRBV30 with TRBJ1-1; D gene unclear. This CDR3 region has 15 residues. V lost 0 bases and J lost 8, with 19 bases in between. CDR1 and CDR2 from the germline V gene are GTSNPN and SVGIG (reference sequence). The CDR3 DNA is TGTGCCTGGAGTGTGGGTGGGAGACCGGGGAAGGAAGCTTTCTTT. Protein product: CAWSVGGRPGKEAFF.

This clone occurred once. The rearrangement links TRBV6-1 to TRBJ1-3, with D unclear. The CDR3 is made up of 13 amino acids. Germline lookup yields CDR1 MNHNS and CDR2 SASEGT. V gave up 7 bases and J gave up 1 base, with 8 bases separating them. CDR3 bases: TGTGCCAGCACGGGCCCATCTGGAAACACCATATATTTT. Encoded protein: CASTGPSGNTIYF.

V usage is TRBV29-1 and J usage is TRBJ2-1; D may be TRBD1 (5 bases). Per germline, CDR1 SQVTM and CDR2 ANQGSEA. Trimming took off 4 bases at V and 2 bases at J, with 9 bases between the two ends. The CDR3 runs to 13 residues. The DNA of the CDR3 is TGCAGCGTTGCCCAGGACACCTACAATGAGCAGTTCTTC. Protein sequence: CSVAQDTYNEQFF.